This is a list of T cell receptor beta chains from one sample in a study of post-analysis software for immune sequencing data. TCRdb ran MiXCR on the PCR reads and lists one entry per CDR3 protein. This sample yields about 820,000 distinct CDR3 sequences, of which roughly half are seen a single time; over 4% belongs to the top ten. Input material: blood. These receptors were collected from a girl aged 5-17 years with multiple sclerosis. CDR3s include the opening cysteine and the closing phenylalanine or tryptophan. Fields, in order: D gene, J gene, clone size, V gene, CDR3 protein, CDR3 DNA. D genes are given only for firm matches. Expanded clones get a size class; other rows say once, few or many, or leave the size out.

>NA|TRBJ2-4|NA|TRBV6-1
CASSGGPRNIQYF
TGTGCCAGCAGCGGAGGACCGAGAAACATTCAGTACTTC
>TRBD1|TRBJ2-4|few|TRBV20-1
CSVLQGEQYF
TGCAGTGTCCTACAGGGGGAGCAGTACTTC
>NA|TRBJ1-5|NA|TRBV12-3/TRBV12-4
CASRLIGAEPQHF
TGTGCCAGCAGGCTAATCGGGGCTGAGCCCCAGCATTTT
>TRBD1|TRBJ2-1|NA|TRBV6-5
CASRSGTVDYNEQFF
TGTGCCAGCAGGTCCGGGACAGTAGACTACAATGAGCAGTTCTTC
>TRBD1|TRBJ1-4|few|TRBV11-2
CASSTDRGSANEKLFF
TGTGCCAGCAGCACTGACAGGGGTTCGGCTAATGAAAAACTGTTTTTT
>TRBD1|TRBJ2-1|NA|TRBV13
CASSLVQGVSRSYNEQFF
TGTGCCAGCAGCTTAGTACAGGGGGTGAGTAGGTCCTACAATGAGCAGTTCTTC
>TRBD2|TRBJ2-3|few|TRBV4-1
CASSQEASGGEADTQYF
TGCGCCAGCAGCCAAGAGGCTAGCGGGGGCGAAGCAGATACGCAGTATTTT
>TRBD2|TRBJ2-7|once|TRBV12-3/TRBV12-4
CASRDSGRGEQYF
TGTGCCAGCAGGGATAGCGGGAGGGGCGAGCAGTACTTC
>NA|TRBJ2-1|NA|TRBV14
CASSRAWYNEQFF
TGTGCCAGCTCGAGGGCATGGTACAATGAGCAGTTCTTC
>TRBD2|TRBJ2-7|NA|TRBV11-1
CASSFRGSPSYEQYF
TGTGCCAGCAGCTTTCGCGGGAGCCCCTCCTACGAGCAGTACTTC
>NA|TRBJ2-7|NA|TRBV29-1
CSVLLSCEQYF
TGCAGCGTTCTCCTCTCCTGCGAGCAGTACTTC
>TRBD2|TRBJ2-1|few|TRBV25-1
CASSATGGGYNEQFF
TGTGCCAGCAGTGCTACGGGCGGGGGATACAATGAGCAGTTCTTC
>NA|TRBJ2-7|NA|TRBV7-9
CASSLDLADEQYF
TGTGCCAGCAGCTTGGACCTTGCCGACGAGCAGTACTTC
>NA|TRBJ2-5|once|TRBV20-1
CSASGVTPSQETRYF
TGCAGTGCTAGTGGAGTGACGCCCTCCCAAGAGACCCGGTACTTC
>NA|TRBJ2-1|NA|TRBV9
CASSVLQDNEQFF
TGTGCCAGCAGCGTACTCCAGGACAATGAGCAGTTCTTC
>TRBD1|TRBJ2-1|few|TRBV12-3/TRBV12-4
CASSPRTGSSGNEQFF
TGTGCCAGCAGTCCCCGGACAGGGAGTTCGGGCAATGAGCAGTTCTTC
>NA|TRBJ1-4|NA|TRBV5-6
CASSPGGGEKLFF
TGTGCCAGCAGCCCGGGAGGAGGTGAAAAACTGTTTTTT
>TRBD1|TRBJ1-1|once|TRBV12-3/TRBV12-4
CASSFTRTGAMNTEAFF
TGTGCCAGCAGTTTTACAAGGACAGGAGCGATGAACACTGAAGCTTTCTTT
>NA|TRBJ1-1|once|TRBV20-1
CSARVYREESEAFF
TGCAGTGCTAGAGTCTACAGGGAGGAGAGTGAAGCTTTCTTT
>NA|TRBJ1-4|NA|TRBV20-1
CSAGKTGNEKLFF
TGCAGTGCTGGGAAGACGGGTAATGAAAAACTGTTTTTT
>TRBD2|TRBJ2-3|NA|TRBV20-1
CSAGRLAGADTQYF
TGCAGTGCCGGAAGACTAGCGGGAGCAGATACGCAGTATTTT
>TRBD1|TRBJ1-2|NA|TRBV7-3
CASSPGTASYGYTF
TGTGCCAGCAGCCCCGGGACAGCATCATATGGCTACACCTTC
>NA|TRBJ1-4|once|TRBV5-5
CASSLYASTATNEKLFF
TGTGCCAGCAGCTTGTATGCAAGTACCGCAACTAATGAAAAACTGTTTTTT
>NA|TRBJ1-1|NA|TRBV5-1
CASSRDYTEAFF
TGCGCCAGCAGTCGGGATTACACTGAAGCTTTCTTT
>NA|TRBJ2-1|NA|TRBV20-1
CSASRTRNEQFF
TGCAGTGCGAGTCGGACAAGGAATGAGCAGTTCTTC
>TRBD1|TRBJ1-1|NA|TRBV3-1
CASSQSGGGTEAFF
TGTGCCAGCAGCCAGTCAGGGGGCGGAACTGAAGCTTTCTTT
>NA|TRBJ2-1|NA|TRBV4-1
CASSSPPTDPYNEQFF
TGCGCCAGCAGCTCGCCCCCGACGGACCCCTACAATGAGCAGTTCTTC
>NA|TRBJ2-7|NA|TRBV5-1
CASSLWYGQSSYEQYF
TGCGCCAGCAGCTTGTGGTATGGCCAAAGCTCCTACGAGCAGTACTTC
>TRBD2|TRBJ2-1|NA|TRBV6-2/TRBV6-3
CAGILAGGTEQFF
TGTGCCGGCATTCTAGCGGGAGGTACTGAGCAGTTCTTC
>TRBD2|TRBJ2-5|NA|TRBV5-1
CASSLPTSGGETQYF
TGCGCCAGCAGCTTACCGACTAGCGGGGGGGAGACCCAGTACTTC
>NA|TRBJ2-2|NA|TRBV7-3
CASSLRPAPGELFF
TGTGCCAGCAGCTTAAGGCCCGCCCCCGGGGAGCTGTTTTTT
>NA|TRBJ1-2|NA|TRBV12-3/TRBV12-4
CASSPLRARNYGYTF
TGTGCCAGCAGTCCCCTCCGGGCACGGAACTATGGCTACACCTTC
>NA|TRBJ2-5|NA|TRBV29-1
CSVGIGFQETQYF
TGCAGCGTTGGTATAGGGTTCCAAGAGACCCAGTACTTC
>TRBD2|TRBJ2-1|NA|TRBV29-1
CSVEGTSGGHNEQFF
TGCAGCGTTGAGGGGACTAGCGGAGGCCACAATGAGCAGTTCTTC
>TRBD2|TRBJ2-5|few|TRBV5-1
CASSSLDSGRPQETQYF
TGCGCCAGCAGCTCCCTCGACAGCGGGAGACCCCAAGAGACCCAGTACTTC